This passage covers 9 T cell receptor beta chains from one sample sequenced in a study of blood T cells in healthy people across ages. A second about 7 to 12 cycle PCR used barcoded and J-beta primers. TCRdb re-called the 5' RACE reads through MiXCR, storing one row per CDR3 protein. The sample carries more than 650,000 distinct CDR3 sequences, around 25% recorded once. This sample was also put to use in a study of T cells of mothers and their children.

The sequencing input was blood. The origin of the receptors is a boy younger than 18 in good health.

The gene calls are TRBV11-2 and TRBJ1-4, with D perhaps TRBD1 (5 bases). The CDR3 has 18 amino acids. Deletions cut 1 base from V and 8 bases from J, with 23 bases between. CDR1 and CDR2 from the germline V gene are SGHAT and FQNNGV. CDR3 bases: TGTGCCAGCAGCTTAGGCCCCCCCGGGGACGAGTCGGGGGAAAAACTGTTTTTT. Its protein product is CASSLGPPGDESGEKLFF.

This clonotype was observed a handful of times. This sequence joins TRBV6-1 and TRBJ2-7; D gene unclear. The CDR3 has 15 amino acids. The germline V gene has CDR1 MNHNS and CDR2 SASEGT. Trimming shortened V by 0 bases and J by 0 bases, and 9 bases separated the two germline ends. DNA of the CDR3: TGTGCCAGCAGTGAAGCATCGGACGGCTCCTACGAGCAGTACTTC. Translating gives CASSEASDGSYEQYF.

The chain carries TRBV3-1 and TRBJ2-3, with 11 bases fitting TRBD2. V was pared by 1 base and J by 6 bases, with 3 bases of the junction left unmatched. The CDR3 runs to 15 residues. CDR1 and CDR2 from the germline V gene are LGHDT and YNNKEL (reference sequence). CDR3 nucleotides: TGTGCCAGCAGCCAAGGAACTAGCGGGGGCGATACGCAGTATTTT. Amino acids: CASSQGTSGGDTQYF.

The CDR3 spells CSATRSSGENTEAFF. CDR3 coding DNA: TGCAGTGCCACTAGGAGTTCGGGGGAGAACACTGAAGCTTTCTTT. The J gene is TRBJ1-1, the V gene TRBV20-1; tentative D call: TRBD1 (5 bases). The V end was cut by 6 bases, the J end by 1 base, with 18 bases between. The germline CDR1 and CDR2 sequences are DFQATT and SNEGSKA (reference sequence). The CDR3 runs 15 residues.

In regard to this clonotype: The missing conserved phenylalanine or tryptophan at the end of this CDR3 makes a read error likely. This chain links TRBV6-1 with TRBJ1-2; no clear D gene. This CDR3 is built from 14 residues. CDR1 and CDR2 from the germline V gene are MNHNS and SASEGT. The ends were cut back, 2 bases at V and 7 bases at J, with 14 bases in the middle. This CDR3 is CASSERPGSGGYTL. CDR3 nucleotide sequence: TGTGCCAGCAGTGAAAGACCGGGGTCTGGTGGCTACACCCTC.

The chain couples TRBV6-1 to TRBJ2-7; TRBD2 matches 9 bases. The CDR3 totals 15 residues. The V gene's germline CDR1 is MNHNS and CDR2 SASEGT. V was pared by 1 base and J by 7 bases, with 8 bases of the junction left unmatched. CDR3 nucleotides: TGTGCCAGCAGTGAAGTGGCGGGAGGGCATCAAGAGCAGTACTTC. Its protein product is CASSEVAGGHQEQYF.

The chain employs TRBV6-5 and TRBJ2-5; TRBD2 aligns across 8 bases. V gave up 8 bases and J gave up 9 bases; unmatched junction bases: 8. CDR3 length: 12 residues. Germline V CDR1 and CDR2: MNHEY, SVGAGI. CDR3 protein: CASHRPGGAQYF. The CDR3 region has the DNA TGTGCCAGCCACCGGCCGGGGGGGGCCCAGTACTTC.

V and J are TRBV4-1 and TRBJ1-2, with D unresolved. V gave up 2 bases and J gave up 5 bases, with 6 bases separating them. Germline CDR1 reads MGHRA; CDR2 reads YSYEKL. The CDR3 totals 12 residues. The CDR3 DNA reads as TGCGCCAGCAGCCAACATGCTTATGGCTACACCTTC. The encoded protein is CASSQHAYGYTF.

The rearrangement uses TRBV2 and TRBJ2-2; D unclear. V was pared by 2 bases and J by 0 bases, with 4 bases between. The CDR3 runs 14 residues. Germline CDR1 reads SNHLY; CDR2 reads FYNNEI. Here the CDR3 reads CASSESPNTGELFF. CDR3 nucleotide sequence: TGTGCCAGCAGTGAAAGTCCGAACACCGGGGAGCTGTTTTTT.